The rows below give T cell receptor beta chains drawn from one sample of a study of blood T cell repertoires in COVID-19. Clones were sequenced by immunoSEQ multiplex PCR, and TCRdb holds only the in-frame ones, with some missing. This sample has approximately 130,000 clones, with almost 85% found just once. The sequencing sample was made of peripheral blood. These receptors originate from a human donor in a cohort sampled during active COVID-19. CDR3s include the opening cysteine and the closing phenylalanine or tryptophan. D genes are given only for firm matches. Clone size, where shown, is once, few, many, or a class for clones that have expanded.

cdr3_nt: TGTGCCAGCAGCCAAGATATCCAGGGAGGCTACACCTTC; cdr3_aa: CASSQDIQGGYTF; d_call: -; clone_size: few; v_call: TRBV3-1/TRBV3-2; j_call: TRBJ1-2
cdr3_nt: TGTGCCACCAGCAGAGATAGGGGGTACGAGCAGTACTTC; cdr3_aa: CATSRDRGYEQYF; d_call: -; clone_size: -; v_call: TRBV15; j_call: TRBJ2-7
cdr3_nt: TGTGCCAGCTCACCGACGACAGGATTTCCCGGGGAGCTGTTTTTT; cdr3_aa: CASSPTTGFPGELFF; d_call: -; clone_size: -; v_call: TRBV18; j_call: TRBJ2-2
cdr3_nt: TGTGCCAGCAGCTCCCAGGCCGGGACAGGGAGTGAGCAGTACTTC; cdr3_aa: CASSSQAGTGSEQYF; d_call: TRBD1; clone_size: -; v_call: TRBV7-2; j_call: TRBJ2-7
cdr3_nt: TGCGCCAGCAGCTTAGGCGGACACGGATCAGATACGCAGTATTTT; cdr3_aa: CASSLGGHGSDTQYF; d_call: -; clone_size: -; v_call: TRBV5-1; j_call: TRBJ2-3
cdr3_nt: TGTGCCAGCAGCCCCGGGCCGGGGGGGCTGTATGAGCAGTTCTTC; cdr3_aa: CASSPGPGGLYEQFF; d_call: TRBD2; clone_size: -; v_call: TRBV7-8; j_call: TRBJ2-1
cdr3_nt: TGTGCCGTCAGGGCGGGGGCGGATACGCAGTATTTT; cdr3_aa: CAVRAGADTQYF; d_call: -; clone_size: -; v_call: TRBV10-3; j_call: TRBJ2-3
cdr3_nt: TGTGCCAGTAGGACAGGGGGAACCGGGGAGCTGTTTTTT; cdr3_aa: CASRTGGTGELFF; d_call: TRBD1; clone_size: -; v_call: TRBV19; j_call: TRBJ2-2
cdr3_nt: TGTGCCAGCAGCCCCCGGGACAGAGCCTACGAGCAGTACTTC; cdr3_aa: CASSPRDRAYEQYF; d_call: TRBD1; clone_size: -; v_call: TRBV7-9; j_call: TRBJ2-7
cdr3_nt: TGTGCCATCAGCCAGGACAGCCAATCTGAGCAGTTCTTC; cdr3_aa: CAISQDSQSEQFF; d_call: -; clone_size: -; v_call: TRBV10-3; j_call: TRBJ2-1
cdr3_nt: TGTGCCAGCAGTGGAGGGACAGACAGCACAGATACGCAGTATTTT; cdr3_aa: CASSGGTDSTDTQYF; d_call: TRBD1; clone_size: few; v_call: TRBV2; j_call: TRBJ2-3
cdr3_nt: TGCGCCAGCAGCCCCCTTAGGGTTCAGGGGTACTATGGCTACACCTTC; cdr3_aa: CASSPLRVQGYYGYTF; d_call: -; clone_size: -; v_call: TRBV5-1; j_call: TRBJ1-2
cdr3_nt: TGTGCCTGGAGACAGGCGGGGGGCTACACCTTC; cdr3_aa: CAWRQAGGYTF; d_call: -; clone_size: -; v_call: TRBV30; j_call: TRBJ1-2
cdr3_nt: TGTGCCATCAGTGAGAAGGGGGCGCGAAGGGAGCAGTACTTC; cdr3_aa: CAISEKGARREQYF; d_call: TRBD1; clone_size: -; v_call: TRBV10-3; j_call: TRBJ2-7
cdr3_nt: TGCGCCAGCAGCCAGGGGGCACGAGAGACCCAGTACTTC; cdr3_aa: CASSQGARETQYF; d_call: TRBD1; clone_size: -; v_call: TRBV5-1; j_call: TRBJ2-5
cdr3_nt: TGTGCCAGCAGCGTAGGCCAGACCGAAACGGGGGAGCAGTTCTTC; cdr3_aa: CASSVGQTETGEQFF; d_call: -; clone_size: -; v_call: TRBV9; j_call: TRBJ2-1
cdr3_nt: TGTGCCTGGAGTGACACAGGGTTAGGCTATGGCTACACCTTC; cdr3_aa: CAWSDTGLGYGYTF; d_call: -; clone_size: -; v_call: TRBV30; j_call: TRBJ1-2
cdr3_nt: TGTGCCAGCAGTTTTACAGGGGGGAACACTGAAGCTTTCTTT; cdr3_aa: CASSFTGGNTEAFF; d_call: TRBD1; clone_size: -; v_call: TRBV5-6; j_call: TRBJ1-1
cdr3_nt: TGTGCCAGCAGTTATAGGGGGCAACCCCAAGAGACCCAGTACTTC; cdr3_aa: CASSYRGQPQETQYF; d_call: TRBD1; clone_size: -; v_call: TRBV6-5; j_call: TRBJ2-5
cdr3_nt: TGCGCCAGCAGTGCGGGACAGGGATACAACACTGAAGCTTTCTTT; cdr3_aa: CASSAGQGYNTEAFF; d_call: TRBD1; clone_size: few; v_call: TRBV10-1; j_call: TRBJ1-1
cdr3_nt: TGTGCCACCAGGGGGAATGGGGGGGACACTGAAGCTTTCTTT; cdr3_aa: CATRGNGGDTEAFF; d_call: -; clone_size: -; v_call: TRBV24-1; j_call: TRBJ1-1
cdr3_nt: TGTGCCAGCAGCCAAGCCCCCGGCCCTGCGGGGGGTACGCAGTATTTT; cdr3_aa: CASSQAPGPAGGTQYF; d_call: TRBD2; clone_size: -; v_call: TRBV3-1/TRBV3-2; j_call: TRBJ2-3
cdr3_nt: TGTGCCAGCAGTGGACAGAGGCCCAGCTCTGGAAACACCATATATTTT; cdr3_aa: CASSGQRPSSGNTIYF; d_call: -; clone_size: few; v_call: TRBV6-1; j_call: TRBJ1-3
cdr3_nt: TGTGCCAGCAGCTTAGCCCGGGACAGATTCTATGGCTACACCTTC; cdr3_aa: CASSLARDRFYGYTF; d_call: TRBD1; clone_size: -; v_call: TRBV7-8; j_call: TRBJ1-2
cdr3_nt: TGCAGTGCTCCTTTAGGAGACGGCTACACCTTC; cdr3_aa: CSAPLGDGYTF; d_call: -; clone_size: -; v_call: TRBV20-1; j_call: TRBJ1-2
cdr3_nt: TGTGCCAGCAAGGGGCCAGGACAATACTATGGCTACACCTTC; cdr3_aa: CASKGPGQYYGYTF; d_call: -; clone_size: -; v_call: TRBV6-5; j_call: TRBJ1-2
cdr3_nt: TGTGCCACTACTACAGGGGTCGGCAATCAGCCCCAGCATTTT; cdr3_aa: CATTTGVGNQPQHF; d_call: TRBD1; clone_size: once; v_call: TRBV6-5; j_call: TRBJ1-5
cdr3_nt: TGTGCCAGCTCACCACCGAGTGTCAGGGGATCAGATACGCAGTATTTT; cdr3_aa: CASSPPSVRGSDTQYF; d_call: -; clone_size: -; v_call: TRBV18; j_call: TRBJ2-3